These 5 T cell receptor beta chains came from one sample sequenced in a study of blood T cell repertoires in COVID-19. Libraries were prepared by immunoSEQ multiplex PCR; TCRdb keeps only in-frame clonotypes and omits some of them. The table records around 120,000 clones, 85% to 90% of them present only once. Sequencing was performed on peripheral blood. These receptors were taken from an elderly woman with acute or convalescent COVID-19.

This chain joins TRBV5-6 and TRBJ1-1, with a weak D call TRBD1 (5 bases). CDR1 is SGHDT and CDR2 is YYEEEE in the germline V gene. The CDR3 covers 15 residues. The V and J ends lost 4 bases and 2 bases respectively, with 15 bases between them. CDR3 nucleotides: TGTGCCAGCAGCCCGGCGGGGGGGGGTAACACTGAAGCTTTCTTT. Translation: CASSPAGGGNTEAFF.

The chain uses TRBV3-1 (or the pseudogene TRBV3-2) and TRBJ1-2, with a weak D call TRBD1 (6 bases). This CDR3 comprises 14 residues. Per germline, CDR1 LGHDT and CDR2 YNNKEL (reference sequence). V dropped 4 bases and J dropped 8 bases, with 17 bases sitting between them. This chain's CDR3 is CASSLLDRPGGYTF. The CDR3 bases are TGTGCCAGCAGCCTCCTCGACAGGCCCGGGGGCTACACCTTC.

The chain recombines TRBV9 with TRBJ2-1, with TRBD2 matching over 10 bases. The CDR3 loop spans 14 amino acids. Germline V gene data show CDR1 as SGDLS and CDR2 as YYNGEE. The ends lost 1 base at V and 9 bases at J; junction bases unmatched: 4. CDR3 DNA sequence: TGTGCCAGCAGCGTACAACTAGCGGGGAGTGAGCAGTTCTTC. Protein: CASSVQLAGSEQFF.

The chain links TRBV3-1 (or the pseudogene TRBV3-2) to TRBJ2-6, with D possibly matching TRBD1 (5 bases). Germline V gene sequence: CDR1 LGHDT, CDR2 YNNKEL (reference sequence). Trimming took off 2 bases at V and 2 bases at J, with 10 bases between the two ends. The CDR3 is 16 amino acids. The CDR3 sequence: CASSQPTETGANVLTF. The DNA for the CDR3 is TGTGCCAGCAGCCAACCGACAGAGACTGGGGCCAACGTCCTGACTTTC.

The chain is built from TRBV5-1 and TRBJ2-5, with TRBD2 as a possible D gene (5 bases). CDR1 and CDR2 from the germline V gene are SGHRS and YFSETQ. This CDR3 contains 14 residues. The V end was cut by 0 bases, the J end by 5 bases, with 11 bases between. DNA for the CDR3: TGCGCCAGCAGCTTGGGGGAGTTGTGGGAGACCCAGTACTTC. Amino acid sequence: CASSLGELWETQYF.